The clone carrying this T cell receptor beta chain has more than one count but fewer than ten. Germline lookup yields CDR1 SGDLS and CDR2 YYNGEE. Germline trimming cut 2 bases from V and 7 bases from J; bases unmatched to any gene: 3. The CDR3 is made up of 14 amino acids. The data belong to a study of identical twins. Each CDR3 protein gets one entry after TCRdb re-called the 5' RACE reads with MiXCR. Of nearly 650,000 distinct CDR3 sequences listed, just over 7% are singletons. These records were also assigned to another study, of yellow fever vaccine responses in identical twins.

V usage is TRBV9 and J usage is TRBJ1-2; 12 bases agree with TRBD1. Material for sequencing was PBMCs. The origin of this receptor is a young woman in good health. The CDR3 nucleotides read TGTGCCAGCAGCGTGGGGACAGGGGGCGGTGGCTACACCTTC. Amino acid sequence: CASSVGTGGGGYTF.